Listed here are 22 T cell receptor beta chains from one sample, sequenced in a study of OX40 agonist ivuxolimab in advanced cancers. The protocol was immunoSEQ multiplex PCR, while the TCRdb copy is restricted to in-frame clones and leaves out a portion. The sample records more than 30,000 clones, 70% to 85% being singletons. The input for sequencing was CD4+ or CD8+ T cells sorted from blood, taken in a trial of the OX40 agonist ivuxolimab. These receptors came from an adult with an advanced solid tumor such as melanoma, head and neck, liver or kidney cancer.

The chain uses TRBV7-7 and TRBJ2-1; perhaps TRBD2 as D (6 bases). Looked up from germline, CDR1 is SSHAT and CDR2 is FNYEAQ (reference sequence). The CDR3 spans 13 residues. With 4 bases removed from V and 10 bases from J, the gap between germline ends came to 14 bases. The CDR3 region has the DNA TGTGCCAGCAGCTCCCGTCCGGCGGGGGAGCAGTTCTTC. This codes for CASSSRPAGEQFF.

The gene calls are TRBV6-4 and TRBJ2-6, with D tentatively TRBD1 (6 bases). Trimming shortened V by 0 bases and J by 0 bases, and 6 bases separated the two germline ends. Germline-derived CDR1 and CDR2 are MRHNA and SNTAGT. The CDR3 is 16 residues long. The CDR3 loop reads CASSDSDSSGANVLTF. CDR3 nucleotide sequence: TGTGCCAGCAGTGACTCGGACAGCTCTGGGGCCAACGTCCTGACTTTC.

The chain joins TRBV19 to TRBJ2-3; weak D call: TRBD2 (5 bases). The CDR3 is 15 amino acids. V was shortened by 6 bases and J by 0 bases, with 13 bases between the two germline ends. Germline CDR1 is LNHDA and CDR2 is SQIVND (reference sequence). In DNA form, the CDR3 reads TGTGCCAGTAGCACGGCGGGCAGGAGCACAGATACGCAGTATTTT. Protein sequence: CASSTAGRSTDTQYF.

The gene calls are TRBV13 and TRBJ2-7, with 8 bases that match TRBD2. The CDR3 is made up of 16 amino acids. Germline CDR1 reads PRHDT; CDR2 reads FYEKMQ (reference sequence). Trimming at V came to 0 bases and at J to 7 bases, leaving 11 bases not matched to a gene. In DNA form, the CDR3 reads TGTGCCAGCAGCTTAGGGGTGCGGGGGGCGCATTTTGAGCAGTACTTC. Translation gives CASSLGVRGAHFEQYF.

The chain is built from TRBV4-2 and TRBJ1-1, with D perhaps TRBD1 (5 bases). The CDR3 runs to 14 residues. The V end lost 3 bases, the J end lost 7 bases, and 15 bases lay between the germline ends. The V gene's germline CDR1 is LGHNA and CDR2 YNFKEQ. CDR3 protein: CASSQTTGELEAFF. The CDR3 coding sequence is TGTGCCAGCAGCCAGACCACAGGAGAACTTGAAGCTTTCTTT.

This clone was seen once. V is TRBV5-1 and J is TRBJ1-2; no clear D. The V gene's germline CDR1 is SGHRS and CDR2 YFSETQ. Trimming pared 1 base from V and 0 bases from J, leaving 7 bases between. This CDR3 contains 14 residues. The CDR3: CASSLSPANYGYTF. CDR3 nucleotide sequence: TGCGCCAGCAGCTTGAGCCCCGCTAACTATGGCTACACCTTC.

This chain connects TRBV18 to TRBJ2-1; 8 bases align to TRBD1. This CDR3 is 13 amino acids long. The trim removed 4 bases at V and 15 bases at J, leaving 11 bases unmatched. Per germline, CDR1 KGHSH and CDR2 LQKENI. The CDR3 sequence: CASSLRDRTLGFF. The DNA of the CDR3 is TGTGCCAGCTCACTCCGGGACAGGACCTTAGGGTTCTTC.

The chain has TRBV6-5 and TRBJ2-1; 8 positions match TRBD1. Trimming removed 4 bases from V and 11 bases from J; junction bases left unmatched: 4. This CDR3 spans 12 amino acids. Germline V gene sequence: CDR1 MNHEY, CDR2 SVGAGI. CDR3 residues: CASSLQGEQQFF. The CDR3, as DNA: TGTGCCAGCAGTTTACAGGGGGAGCAGCAGTTCTTC.

There are a few counts of this clone. The rearrangement links TRBV2 to TRBJ2-7, with D hard to call. The length of the CDR3 is 16 residues. Trimming stripped 0 bases from V and 3 bases from J, with 15 bases between. The germline gives CDR1 SNHLY, CDR2 FYNNEI. CDR3 amino acids: CASSEAPSDLYYEQYF. Written as DNA, the CDR3 is TGTGCCAGCAGTGAAGCGCCCTCAGACCTATACTACGAGCAGTACTTC.

This sequence joins TRBV15 and TRBJ2-7, with 9 nucleotides matching TRBD2. V dropped 8 bases and J dropped 2; count of bases not matched to a gene: 4. The CDR3 covers 13 residues. Germline-derived CDR1 and CDR2 are LNHNV and YYDKDF (reference sequence). The CDR3 sequence: CATSASGAYEQYF. CDR3 bases: TGTGCCACCTCAGCTAGCGGGGCCTACGAGCAGTACTTC.

The rearrangement uses TRBV27 and TRBJ1-1; D is unclear. CDR1 and CDR2 from the germline V gene are MNHEY and SMNVEV (reference sequence). Trimming took off 4 bases at V and 1 base at J, with 19 bases between the two ends. The CDR3 spans 17 residues. DNA of the CDR3: TGTGCCAGCAGTTCCCCCCGGGGTAAGTTTAGGAACACTGAAGCTTTCTTT. This gives the protein CASSSPRGKFRNTEAFF.

This chain connects TRBV5-1 to TRBJ2-7; 10 bases line up with TRBD1. Per the germline V gene, CDR1 is SGHRS and CDR2 is YFSETQ. Unmatched junction bases numbered 6, after V lost 0 bases and J lost 3 bases. The CDR3 has 16 residues. CDR3 nucleotide sequence: TGCGCCAGCAGCTTGGTTGGCCGGGACAGGGGCTACGAGCAGTACTTC. Translation: CASSLVGRDRGYEQYF.

V and J are TRBV9 and TRBJ2-3; 9 nucleotides match TRBD1. This CDR3 has 16 amino acids. The V gene's germline CDR1 is SGDLS and CDR2 YYNGEE. V lost 0 bases, J lost 4 bases, and 6 bases stayed unmatched. The CDR3 loop is CASSVVRDRESDTQYF. CDR3 in DNA: TGTGCCAGCAGCGTAGTACGGGACAGGGAGTCAGATACGCAGTATTTT.

V gene TRBV4-1 combines with J gene TRBJ1-3, with 7 nucleotides matching TRBD1. CDR3 length equals 16 residues. Trimming cost V 4 bases and J 4 bases; bases outside gene matches: 10. Germline loops: CDR1 MGHRA, CDR2 YSYEKL. The CDR3 region has the DNA TGCGCCAGCAGCCTTACCTTCCAGGGGGTCGGAAACACCATATATTTT. This encodes CASSLTFQGVGNTIYF.

J is TRBJ1-5 and V is TRBV13; 9 positions match TRBD1. V shed 0 bases and J 2 bases; nucleotides not matched to a gene: 8. CDR1 PRHDT and CDR2 FYEKMQ come from the germline V gene (reference sequence). This CDR3 has 18 residues. CDR3 region: CASSLGHRGLGGNQPQHF. In DNA, the CDR3 is TGTGCCAGCAGCTTAGGTCACAGGGGGCTAGGGGGCAATCAGCCCCAGCATTTT.

As for this clone: A read error may produce the germline difference seen at one junction end. This sequence joins TRBV20-1 and TRBJ1-2; no clear D. The germline CDR1 and CDR2 sequences are DFQATT and SNEGSKA (reference sequence). CDR3 length: 11 residues. CDR3 nucleotides: TGCAGTGCTAGAATTCAATATGACTACACCTTC. Encoded protein: CSARIQYDYTF.

This CDR3 reads CASSRLNTEAFF. The CDR3 coding sequence is TGTGCCAGCTCACGTTTGAACACTGAAGCTTTCTTT. The chain employs TRBV18 and TRBJ1-1; D is undetermined. The CDR3 has 12 amino acids. The V end was cut by 4 bases, the J end by 0 bases, with 3 bases between. Per germline, CDR1 KGHSH and CDR2 LQKENI. Filled out from reference TRBV18 and TRBJ1-1, the complete variable domain reads NAGVMQNPRHLVRRRGQEARLRCSPMKGHSHVYWYRQLPEEGLKFMVYLQKENIIDESGMPKERFSAEFPKEGPSILRIQQVVRGDSAAYFCASSRLNTEAFFGQGTRLTVV.

The chain recombines TRBV7-6 with TRBJ1-1, with TRBD1 matching 9 bases. Germline values: CDR1 SGHVS, CDR2 FNYEAQ. V was pared by 6 bases and J by 7 bases, with 6 bases of the junction left unmatched. There are 13 residues in the CDR3. The chain's CDR3 is CASSRDRDGEAFF. CDR3 nucleotides: TGTGCCAGCAGTAGGGACAGGGATGGTGAAGCTTTCTTT.

V is TRBV5-6 and J is TRBJ1-2; D gene ambiguous. The germline gives CDR1 SGHDT, CDR2 YYEEEE. There are 15 residues in the CDR3. V lost 4 bases and J lost 7, with 20 bases in between. Here the CDR3 DNA reads TGTGCCAGCAGCCCCTACGAAAGTCAAGGTAGTGGCTACACCTTC. As protein: CASSPYESQGSGYTF.

The chain couples TRBV6-6 to TRBJ1-2; D not resolved. The V gene lost 6 bases and the J gene lost 8 bases, with 13 bases spanning the gap. The CDR3 spans 12 residues. Germline V gene lookup returns CDR1 MNHNY and CDR2 SVGAGI (reference sequence). DNA of the CDR3: TGTGCCAGCAGCACCAGAAGCGACGGCTACACCTTC. Its translation: CASSTRSDGYTF.

The chain joins TRBV7-2 to TRBJ2-7, with D possibly being TRBD2 (5 bases). Trimming stripped 5 bases from V and 4 bases from J, with 15 bases between. CDR1 is SGHTA, CDR2 FQGNSA, per germline. The CDR3 loop spans 14 amino acids. CDR3 amino acids: CASSRAKTGYEQYF. The CDR3 nucleotides read TGTGCCAGCAGCCGCGCAAAGACGGGATACGAGCAGTACTTC. Using reference TRBV7-2 and TRBJ2-7 for the parts outside the CDR3, the full variable domain is GAGVSQSPSNKVTEKGKDVELRCDPISGHTALYWYRQSLGQGLEFLIYFQGNSAPDKSGLPSDRFSAERTGGSVSTLTIQRTQQEDSAVYLCASSRAKTGYEQYFGPGTRLTVT.

This chain links TRBV10-2 with TRBJ1-3; D is ambiguous. This CDR3 contains 16 residues. CDR1 and CDR2 (germline): WSHSY, SAAADI. The germline V and J ends were trimmed by 3 bases and 0 bases, with 12 bases remaining between them. The CDR3 protein is CASSESPGTSGNTIYF. The CDR3 DNA is TGCGCCAGCAGTGAAAGCCCAGGAACCTCTGGAAACACCATATATTTT.